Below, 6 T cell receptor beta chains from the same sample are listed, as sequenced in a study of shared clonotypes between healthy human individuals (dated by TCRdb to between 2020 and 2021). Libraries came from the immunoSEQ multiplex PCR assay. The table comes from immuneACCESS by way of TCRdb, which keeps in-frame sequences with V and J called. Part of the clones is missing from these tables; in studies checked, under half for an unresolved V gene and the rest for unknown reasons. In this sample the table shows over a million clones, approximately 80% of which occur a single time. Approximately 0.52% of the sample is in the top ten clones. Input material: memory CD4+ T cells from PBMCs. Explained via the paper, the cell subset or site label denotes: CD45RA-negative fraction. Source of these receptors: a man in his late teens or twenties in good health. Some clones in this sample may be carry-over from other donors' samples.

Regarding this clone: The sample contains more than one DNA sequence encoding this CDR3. CDR3 residues: CASSPPGEQYF. The CDR3 nucleotides are TGTGCCAGCTCACCACCTGGGGAGCAGTACTTC. The V and J genes are TRBV18 and TRBJ2-7; D is unclear. This CDR3 region has 11 residues. V lost 0 bases and J lost 7, with 4 bases in between. Per the germline V gene, CDR1 is KGHSH and CDR2 is LQKENI.

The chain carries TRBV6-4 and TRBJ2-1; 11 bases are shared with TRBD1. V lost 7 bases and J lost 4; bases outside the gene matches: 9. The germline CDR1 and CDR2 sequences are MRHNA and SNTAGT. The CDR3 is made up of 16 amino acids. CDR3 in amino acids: CASIETDRGPYNEQFF. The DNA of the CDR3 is TGTGCCAGCATCGAAACGGACAGGGGGCCTTACAATGAGCAGTTCTTC.

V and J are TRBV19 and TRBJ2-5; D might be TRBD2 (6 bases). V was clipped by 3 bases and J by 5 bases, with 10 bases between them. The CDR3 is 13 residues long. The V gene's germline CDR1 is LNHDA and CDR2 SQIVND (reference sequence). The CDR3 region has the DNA TGTGCCAGTAGTATCTCGGGGGTGGAGACCCAGTACTTC. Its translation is CASSISGVETQYF.

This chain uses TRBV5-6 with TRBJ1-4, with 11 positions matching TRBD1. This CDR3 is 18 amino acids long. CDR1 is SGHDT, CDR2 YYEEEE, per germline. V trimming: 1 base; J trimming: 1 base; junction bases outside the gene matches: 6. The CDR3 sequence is CASSLWRDRGRTNEKLFF. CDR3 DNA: TGTGCCAGCAGCTTGTGGCGGGACAGGGGGAGAACTAATGAAAAACTGTTTTTT.

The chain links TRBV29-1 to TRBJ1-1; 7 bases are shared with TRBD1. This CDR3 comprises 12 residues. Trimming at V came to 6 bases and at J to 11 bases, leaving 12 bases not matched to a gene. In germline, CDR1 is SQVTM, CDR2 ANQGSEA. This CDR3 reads CSVSYATGLAFF. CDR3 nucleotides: TGCAGCGTGTCTTATGCGACAGGGTTGGCTTTCTTT.

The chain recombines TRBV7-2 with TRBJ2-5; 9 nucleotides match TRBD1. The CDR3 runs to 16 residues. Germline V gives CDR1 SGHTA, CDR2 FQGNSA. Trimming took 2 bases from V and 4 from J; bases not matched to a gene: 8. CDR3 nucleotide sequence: TGTGCCAGCAGCTTACAACCGGGACAGGGCGGAGAGACCCAGTACTTC. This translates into CASSLQPGQGGETQYF.